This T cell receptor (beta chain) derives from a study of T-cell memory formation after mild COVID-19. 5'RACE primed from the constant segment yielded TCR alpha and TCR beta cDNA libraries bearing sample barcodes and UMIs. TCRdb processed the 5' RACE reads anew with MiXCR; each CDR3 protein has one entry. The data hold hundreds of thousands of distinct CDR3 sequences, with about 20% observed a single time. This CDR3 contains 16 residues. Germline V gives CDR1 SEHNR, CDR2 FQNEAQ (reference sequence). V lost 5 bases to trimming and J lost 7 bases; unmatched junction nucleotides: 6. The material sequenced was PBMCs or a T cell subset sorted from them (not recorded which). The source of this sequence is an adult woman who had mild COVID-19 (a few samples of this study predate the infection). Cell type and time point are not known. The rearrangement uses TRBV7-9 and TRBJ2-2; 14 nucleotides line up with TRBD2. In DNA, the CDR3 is TGTGCCAGCAGCGGCTCGGGACTAGCGGGAGTCGGGGAGCTGTTTTTT. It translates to CASSGSGLAGVGELFF.